These 19 T cell receptor beta chains originate from one sample sequenced in a study of T cells in Graves' hyperthyroidism and ophthalmopathy. Authors of the study amplified TCR beta CDR3 regions from RNA transcripts. The TCR CDR3 was amplified in a first-round RT-PCR using the HTBI primer set. TCRdb re-derived calls from the multiplex PCR reads in MiXCR, one entry per CDR3 protein. The sample includes hundreds of thousands of distinct CDR3 sequences, 12% to 15% of them seen just once. The sequencing input was blood. The source is a woman in her late teens or twenties with Graves' hyperthyroidism.

In its sample, this clonotype was seen a few times. V gene TRBV29-1 combines with J gene TRBJ1-2; D unclear. Deletions cut 6 bases from V and 7 bases from J, with 9 bases between. The CDR3 has 10 residues. Per the germline V gene, CDR1 is SQVTM and CDR2 is ANQGSEA. In DNA, the CDR3 is TGCAGCGTAACGGGAGTTGGCTACACCTTC. Translation gives CSVTGVGYTF.

The rearrangement links TRBV7-2 to TRBJ2-3; no reliable D call. This CDR3 comprises 12 residues. V was pared by 3 bases and J by 8 bases, with 9 bases between. Germline V gene lookup returns CDR1 SGHTA and CDR2 FQGNSA. In DNA, the CDR3 is TGTGCCAGCAGCTTTCGGTGGGGTACGCAGTATTTT. Its protein product is CASSFRWGTQYF.

This clonotype was seen at least ten times. This rearrangement joins TRBV12-3 or TRBV12-4 to TRBJ2-1; 9 positions match TRBD1. This CDR3 contains 15 residues. V lost 4 bases, J lost 3 bases, and 4 bases stayed unmatched. The CDR3 DNA reads TGTGCCAGCAGTTCCGGGGACAGGGACTACAATGAGCAGTTCTTC. This translates into CASSSGDRDYNEQFF.

The CDR3: CASSQDSWLPLLGRAEGSDTQYF. The CDR3 nucleotides are TGCGCCAGCAGCCAAGATTCTTGGCTACCCCTCCTTGGGAGGGCCGAGGGATCAGATACGCAGTATTTT. This sequence joins TRBV4-3 and TRBJ2-3; 7 bases match TRBD2. Germline V gene lookup returns CDR1 LGHNA and CDR2 YSLEER. This CDR3 comprises 23 residues. With V trimmed by 0 bases and J by 4 bases, 28 bases remained unmatched.

The chain couples TRBV27 to TRBJ2-1, with TRBD2 matching over 12 bases. CDR1 is MNHEY, CDR2 SMNVEV, per germline (reference sequence). V shed 4 bases and J 0 bases; nucleotides not matched to a gene: 7. This CDR3 is 18 amino acids long. CDR3 in DNA: TGTGCCAGCAGTTCCCTTGGACTAGCGGGACCCTCCTACAATGAGCAGTTCTTC. Protein sequence: CASSSLGLAGPSYNEQFF.

This clonotype was seen more than once but under ten times. This chain links TRBV19 with TRBJ1-2; no reliable D call. V shed 2 bases and J shed 2 bases, with 9 bases lying between them. This CDR3 has 14 amino acids. Germline loops: CDR1 LNHDA, CDR2 SQIVND (reference sequence). The CDR3 coding sequence is TGTGCCAGTAGTATACAGGCTGCGAACTATGGCTACACCTTC. Amino acid sequence: CASSIQAANYGYTF. Based on the CDR3 plus reference TRBV19 and TRBJ1-2, the full variable domain is DGGITQSPKYLFRKEGQNVTLSCEQNLNHDAMYWYRQDPGQGLRLIYYSQIVNDFQKGDIAEGYSVSREKKESFPLTVTSAQKNPTAFYLCASSIQAANYGYTFGSGTRLTVV.

This clonotype has only a few counts. The chain has TRBV19 and TRBJ2-3; D might be TRBD1 (7 bases). Deletions cut 5 bases from V and 8 bases from J, with 14 bases between. Germline assignment: CDR1 LNHDA and CDR2 SQIVND (reference sequence). The CDR3 contains 13 residues. The CDR3 spells CASSFRQGGTQYF. CDR3 nucleotide sequence: TGTGCCAGTAGTTTCCGACAGGGAGGTACGCAGTATTTT.

In its sample, this clonotype was seen many times. J is TRBJ1-1 and V is TRBV18; D is uncertain. Germline V gene sequence: CDR1 KGHSH, CDR2 LQKENI. The CDR3 loop spans 16 amino acids. Between the trimmed V and J ends, which lost 2 bases and 4 bases, there was a span of 17 bases. CDR3 sequence reads: CASSPKGQAVGTEAFF. Here the CDR3 DNA reads TGTGCCAGCTCACCAAAAGGCCAGGCTGTAGGCACTGAAGCTTTCTTT.

In its sample, this clonotype was seen a few times. The gene calls are TRBV30 and TRBJ1-6; 7 bases fit TRBD1. CDR1 and CDR2 (germline): GTSNPN, SVGIG (reference sequence). This CDR3 is built from 14 residues. The trim removed 1 base at V and 5 bases at J, leaving 2 bases unmatched. The CDR3 bases are TGTGCCTGGAGTGCCGGGACAGATAATTCACCCCTCCACTTT. Translation: CAWSAGTDNSPLHF.

The chain combines TRBV27 with TRBJ2-7, with D perhaps matching TRBD1 or TRBD2 (5 bases each). V gave up 4 bases and J gave up 2 bases, with 18 bases separating them. The CDR3 is 16 amino acids. The germline V gene encodes CDR1 MNHEY and CDR2 SMNVEV (reference sequence). CDR3 DNA sequence: TGTGCCAGCAGTTACCCCCGGGACCCCAACCCCTACGAGCAGTACTTC. It codes for CASSYPRDPNPYEQYF.

This clonotype was found many times. This chain connects TRBV30 to TRBJ2-2, with D maybe TRBD1 (5 bases). Germline V lookup: CDR1 GTSNPN, CDR2 SVGIG (reference sequence). Trimming took 0 bases from V and 3 from J, leaving 17 bases between them. The CDR3 totals 17 residues. The CDR3 loop reads CAWSVSFGARYTGELFF. For the CDR3, the DNA is TGTGCCTGGAGTGTAAGCTTTGGGGCCAGATACACCGGGGAGCTGTTTTTT.

This chain uses TRBV7-9 with TRBJ2-1; D not certain. The CDR3 runs to 13 residues. The ends were cut back, 2 bases at V and 6 bases at J, with 8 bases in the middle. Per germline, CDR1 SEHNR and CDR2 FQNEAQ (reference sequence). The CDR3 nucleotides read TGTGCCAGCAGCTTACCGCCCGGCAATGAGCAGTTCTTC. Translation gives CASSLPPGNEQFF.

The table lists this clonotype with many counts. The chain joins TRBV11-2 to TRBJ1-3; D unresolved. The CDR3 spans 15 residues. The V gene lost 4 bases and the J gene lost 2 bases, with 12 bases spanning the gap. CDR1 and CDR2 (germline): SGHAT, FQNNGV. The CDR3 region has the DNA TGTGCCAGCAGCTATGCGGGCGGGACTGGAAACACCATATATTTT. Amino acids: CASSYAGGTGNTIYF. The variable domain in full, completed from reference TRBV11-2 and TRBJ1-3, reads EAGVAQSPRYKIIEKRQSVAFWCNPISGHATLYWYQQILGQGPKLLIQFQNNGVVDDSQLPKDRFSAERLKGVDSTLKIQPAKLEDSAVYLCASSYAGGTGNTIYFGEGSWLTVV.

The sample holds a few counts of this clonotype. The chain employs TRBV28 and TRBJ1-5; TRBD1 agrees at 8 bases. J lost 7 bases, V lost 6 bases, and 11 bases had no gene match. The CDR3 runs to 15 residues. CDR1 and CDR2 (germline): MDHEN, SYDVKM. The DNA of the CDR3 is TGTGCCAGCAGCTTCGGACAGGGAGGAATCCAGCCCCAGCATTTT. Protein sequence: CASSFGQGGIQPQHF.

This clonotype has ten or more counts. CDR3: CASSLGASGPYEQYF. The CDR3 region has the DNA TGTGCCAGCAGTTTGGGGGCTAGCGGACCCTACGAGCAGTACTTC. This sequence joins TRBV28 and TRBJ2-7; TRBD2 might be the D (7 bases). CDR1 MDHEN and CDR2 SYDVKM come from the germline V gene. Trimming cost V 3 bases and J 2 bases, with 14 bases left between them. This CDR3 has 15 residues.

This clonotype showed up many times. This chain joins TRBV7-2 and TRBJ2-1; 12 positions agree with TRBD2. CDR1 and CDR2 (germline): SGHTA, FQGNSA. The V and J ends lost 2 bases and 15 bases, in that order; junction bases with no gene match: 8. The CDR3 has 14 amino acids. CDR3 coding DNA: TGTGCCAGCAGCTTAACCCTAGCGGGAGGGCCGCGGTTCTTC. The encoded protein is CASSLTLAGGPRFF.

This clonotype was picked up many times. The J gene is TRBJ2-1, the V gene TRBV20-1; D tentatively fits TRBD1 or TRBD2 (5 bases each). Germline lookup yields CDR1 DFQATT and CDR2 SNEGSKA (reference sequence). The V and J ends lost 1 base and 8 bases respectively, with 15 bases between them. CDR3 length: 14 amino acids. CDR3 amino acids: CSARVGGGTDEQFF. In nucleotides, the CDR3 is TGCAGTGCTAGAGTGGGTGGGGGAACGGATGAGCAGTTCTTC.

This clonotype was seen a handful of times. This chain connects TRBV29-1 to TRBJ2-6; 8 bases are a match to TRBD1. Germline CDR1 and CDR2: SQVTM and ANQGSEA. The CDR3 is 15 amino acids. V dropped 0 bases and J dropped 3; count of bases not matched to a gene: 1. The CDR3 protein is CSVEDRGHGANVLTF. CDR3 nucleotide sequence: TGCAGCGTTGAAGACAGGGGGCATGGGGCCAACGTCCTGACTTTC.

This clonotype came up many times. The chain has TRBV2 and TRBJ2-3, with 8 bases matching TRBD1. With 6 bases clipped from V and 4 bases from J, the junction kept 6 bases outside the gene matches. The CDR3 runs to 14 residues. The germline CDR1 and CDR2 sequences are SNHLY and FYNNEI. CDR3 protein: CASRTGTGSDTQYF. CDR3 in DNA: TGTGCCAGCAGAACCGGGACAGGCTCAGATACGCAGTATTTT.